This entry is about one TCR beta chain. Its binding antigen is unknown. Per-nucleotide qualities are absent, and no much larger clonotype sits a single base away. The method behind the library was the immunoSEQ multiplex PCR assay. TCRdb holds this immuneACCESS table with in-frame rearrangements only. Some clones are missing; in checked studies, unresolved V genes explain under half, and the rest has no known cause. Counted in this sample were more than 65,000 clones; just under 95% of them appeared once. Around 0.38% of the sample comes from the top ten. This record belongs to a study of technical replicates of blood from several donors (dated by TCRdb to 2016 to 2017). Sequenced input: T cells isolated from PBMCs. This receptor was identified in a human donor in good health.

Read as DNA, the sequence is TGTGCCAGCAGCTTAGAGGTGACTTTAGATACGCAGTATTTT. Translated, it reads CASSLEVTLDTQYF. This sequence uses TRBV7-8 and TRBJ2-3; a confident D gene designation cannot be given. CDR1 and CDR2 are read off the germline V gene as SGHVS and FQNEAQ. The CDR3 measures 14 amino acids from cysteine to phenylalanine. Only the CDR3 DNA is retained, 42 bases long and in frame from the first base. V drops 1 base and J drops 5 bases, leaving 10 bases in between.